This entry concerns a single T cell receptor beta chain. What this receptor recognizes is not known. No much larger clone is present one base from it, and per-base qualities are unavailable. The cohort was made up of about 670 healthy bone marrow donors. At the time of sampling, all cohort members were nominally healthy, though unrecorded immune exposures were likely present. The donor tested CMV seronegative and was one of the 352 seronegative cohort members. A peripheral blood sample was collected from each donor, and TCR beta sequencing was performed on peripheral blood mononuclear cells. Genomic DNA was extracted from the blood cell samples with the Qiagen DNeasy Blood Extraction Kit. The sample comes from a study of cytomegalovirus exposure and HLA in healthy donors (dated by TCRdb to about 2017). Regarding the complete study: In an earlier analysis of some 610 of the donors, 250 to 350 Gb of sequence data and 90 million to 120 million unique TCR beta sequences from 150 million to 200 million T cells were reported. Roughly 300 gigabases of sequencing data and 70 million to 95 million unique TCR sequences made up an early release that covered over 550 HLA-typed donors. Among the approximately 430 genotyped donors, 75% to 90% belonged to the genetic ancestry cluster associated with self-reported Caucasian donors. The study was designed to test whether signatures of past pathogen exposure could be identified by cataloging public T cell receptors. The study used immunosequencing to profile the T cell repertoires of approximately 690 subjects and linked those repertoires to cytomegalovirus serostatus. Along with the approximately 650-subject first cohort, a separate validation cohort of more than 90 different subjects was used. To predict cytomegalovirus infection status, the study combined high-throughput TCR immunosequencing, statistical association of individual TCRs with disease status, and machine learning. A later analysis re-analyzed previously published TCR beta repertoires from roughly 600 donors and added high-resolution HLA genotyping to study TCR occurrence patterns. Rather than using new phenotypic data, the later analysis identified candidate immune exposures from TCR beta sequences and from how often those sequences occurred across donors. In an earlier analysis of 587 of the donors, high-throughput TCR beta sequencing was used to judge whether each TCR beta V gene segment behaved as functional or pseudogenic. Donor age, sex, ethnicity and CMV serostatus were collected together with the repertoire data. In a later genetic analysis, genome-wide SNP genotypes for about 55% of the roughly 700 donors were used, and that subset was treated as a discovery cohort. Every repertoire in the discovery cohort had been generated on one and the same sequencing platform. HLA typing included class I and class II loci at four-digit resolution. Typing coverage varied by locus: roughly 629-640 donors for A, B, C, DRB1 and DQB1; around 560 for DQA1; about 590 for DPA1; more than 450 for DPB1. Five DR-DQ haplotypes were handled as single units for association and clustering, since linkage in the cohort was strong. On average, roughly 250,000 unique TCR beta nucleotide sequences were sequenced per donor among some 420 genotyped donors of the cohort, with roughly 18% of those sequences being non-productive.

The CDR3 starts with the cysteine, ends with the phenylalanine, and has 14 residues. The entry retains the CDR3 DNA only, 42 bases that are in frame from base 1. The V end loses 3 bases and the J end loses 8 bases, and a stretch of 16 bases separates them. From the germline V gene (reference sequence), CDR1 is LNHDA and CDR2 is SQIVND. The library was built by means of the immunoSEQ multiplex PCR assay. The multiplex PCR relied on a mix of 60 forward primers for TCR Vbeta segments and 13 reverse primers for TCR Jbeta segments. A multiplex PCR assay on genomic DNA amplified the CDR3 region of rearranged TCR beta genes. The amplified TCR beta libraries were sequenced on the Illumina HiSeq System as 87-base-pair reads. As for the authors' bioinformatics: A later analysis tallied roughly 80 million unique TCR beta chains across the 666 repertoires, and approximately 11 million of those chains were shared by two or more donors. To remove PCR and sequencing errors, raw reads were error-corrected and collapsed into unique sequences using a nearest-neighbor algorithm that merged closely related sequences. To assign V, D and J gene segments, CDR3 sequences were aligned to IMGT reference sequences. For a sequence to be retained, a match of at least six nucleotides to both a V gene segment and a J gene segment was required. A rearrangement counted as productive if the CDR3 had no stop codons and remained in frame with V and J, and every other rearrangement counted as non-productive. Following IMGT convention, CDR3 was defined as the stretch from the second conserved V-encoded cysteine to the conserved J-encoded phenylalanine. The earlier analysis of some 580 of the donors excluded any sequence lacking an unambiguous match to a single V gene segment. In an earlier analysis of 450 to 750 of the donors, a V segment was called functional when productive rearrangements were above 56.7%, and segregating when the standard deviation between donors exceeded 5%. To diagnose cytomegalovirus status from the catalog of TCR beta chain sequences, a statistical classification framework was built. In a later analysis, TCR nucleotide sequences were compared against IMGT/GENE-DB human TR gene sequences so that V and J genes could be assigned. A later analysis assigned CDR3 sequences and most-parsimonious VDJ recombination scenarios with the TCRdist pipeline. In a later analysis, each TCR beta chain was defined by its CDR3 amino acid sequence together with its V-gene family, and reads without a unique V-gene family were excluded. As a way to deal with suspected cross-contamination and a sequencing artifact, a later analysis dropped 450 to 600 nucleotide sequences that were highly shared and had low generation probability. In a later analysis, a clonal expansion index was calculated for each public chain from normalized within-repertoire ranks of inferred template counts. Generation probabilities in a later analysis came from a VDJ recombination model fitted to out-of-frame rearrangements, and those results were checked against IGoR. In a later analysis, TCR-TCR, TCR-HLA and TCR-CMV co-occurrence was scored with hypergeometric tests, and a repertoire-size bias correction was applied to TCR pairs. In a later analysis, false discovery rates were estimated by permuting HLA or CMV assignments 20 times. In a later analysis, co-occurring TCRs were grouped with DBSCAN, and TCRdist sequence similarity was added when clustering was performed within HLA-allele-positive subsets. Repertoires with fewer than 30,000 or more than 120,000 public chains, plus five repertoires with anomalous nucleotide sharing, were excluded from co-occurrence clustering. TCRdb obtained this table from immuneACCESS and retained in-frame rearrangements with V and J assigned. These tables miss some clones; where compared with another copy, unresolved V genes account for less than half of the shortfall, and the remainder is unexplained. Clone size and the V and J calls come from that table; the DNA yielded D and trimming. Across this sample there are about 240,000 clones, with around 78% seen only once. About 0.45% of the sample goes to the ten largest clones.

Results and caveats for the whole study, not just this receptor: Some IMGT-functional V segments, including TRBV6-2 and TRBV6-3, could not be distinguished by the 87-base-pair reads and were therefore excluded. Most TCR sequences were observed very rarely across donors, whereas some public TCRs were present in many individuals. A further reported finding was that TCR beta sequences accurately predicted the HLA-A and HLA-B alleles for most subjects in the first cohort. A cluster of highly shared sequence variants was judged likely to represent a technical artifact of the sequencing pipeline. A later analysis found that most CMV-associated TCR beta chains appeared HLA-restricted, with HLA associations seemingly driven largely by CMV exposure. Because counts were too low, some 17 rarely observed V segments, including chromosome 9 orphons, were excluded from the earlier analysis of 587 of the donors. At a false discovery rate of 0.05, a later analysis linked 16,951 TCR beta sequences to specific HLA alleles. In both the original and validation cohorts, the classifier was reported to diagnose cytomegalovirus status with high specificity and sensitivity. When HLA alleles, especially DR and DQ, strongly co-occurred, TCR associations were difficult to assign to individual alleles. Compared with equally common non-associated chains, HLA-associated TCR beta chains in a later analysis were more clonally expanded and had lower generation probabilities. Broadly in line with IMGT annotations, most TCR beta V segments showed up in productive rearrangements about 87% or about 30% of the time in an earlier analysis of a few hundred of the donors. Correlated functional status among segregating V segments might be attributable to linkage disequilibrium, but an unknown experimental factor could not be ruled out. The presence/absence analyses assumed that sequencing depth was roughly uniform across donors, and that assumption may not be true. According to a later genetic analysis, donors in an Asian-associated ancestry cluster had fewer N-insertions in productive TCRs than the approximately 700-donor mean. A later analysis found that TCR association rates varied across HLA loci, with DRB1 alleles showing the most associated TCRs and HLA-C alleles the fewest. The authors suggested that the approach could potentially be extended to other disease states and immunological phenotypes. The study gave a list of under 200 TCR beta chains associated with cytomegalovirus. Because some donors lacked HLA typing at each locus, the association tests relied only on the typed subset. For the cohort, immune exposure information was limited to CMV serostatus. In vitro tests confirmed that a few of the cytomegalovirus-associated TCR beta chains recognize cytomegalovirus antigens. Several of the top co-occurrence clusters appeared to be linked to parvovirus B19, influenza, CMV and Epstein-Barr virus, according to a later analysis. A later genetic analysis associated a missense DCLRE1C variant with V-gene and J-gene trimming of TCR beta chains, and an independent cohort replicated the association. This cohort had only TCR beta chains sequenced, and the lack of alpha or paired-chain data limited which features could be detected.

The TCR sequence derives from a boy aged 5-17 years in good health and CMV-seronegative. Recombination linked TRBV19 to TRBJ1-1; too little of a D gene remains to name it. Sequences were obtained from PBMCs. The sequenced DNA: TGTGCCAGTAGTATTGTCTCCGGGTCCGGAGAAGCTTTCTTT. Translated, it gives CASSIVSGSGEAFF.